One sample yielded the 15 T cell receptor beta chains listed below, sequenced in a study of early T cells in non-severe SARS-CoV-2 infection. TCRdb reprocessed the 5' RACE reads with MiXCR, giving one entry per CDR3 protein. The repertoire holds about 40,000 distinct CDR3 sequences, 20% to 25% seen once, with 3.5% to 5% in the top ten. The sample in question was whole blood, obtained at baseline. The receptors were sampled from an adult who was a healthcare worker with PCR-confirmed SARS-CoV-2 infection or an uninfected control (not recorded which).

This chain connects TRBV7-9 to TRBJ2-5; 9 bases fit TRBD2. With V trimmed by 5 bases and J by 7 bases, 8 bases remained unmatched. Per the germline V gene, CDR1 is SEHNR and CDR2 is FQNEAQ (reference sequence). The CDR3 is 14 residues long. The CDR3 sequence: CASSPAGGGGTQYF. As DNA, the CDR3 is TGTGCCAGCAGCCCCGCGGGAGGGGGTGGGACCCAGTACTTC.

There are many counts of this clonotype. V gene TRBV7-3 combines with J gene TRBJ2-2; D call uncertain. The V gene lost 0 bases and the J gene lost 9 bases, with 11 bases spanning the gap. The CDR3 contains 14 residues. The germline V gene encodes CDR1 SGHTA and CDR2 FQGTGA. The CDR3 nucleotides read TGTGCCAGCAGCTTAACTCCCACCATCAGGGAGCTGTTTTTT. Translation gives CASSLTPTIRELFF.

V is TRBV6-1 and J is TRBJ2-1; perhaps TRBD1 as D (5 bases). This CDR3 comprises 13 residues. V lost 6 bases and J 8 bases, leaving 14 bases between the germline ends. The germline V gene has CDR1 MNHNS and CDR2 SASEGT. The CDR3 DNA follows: TGTGCCAGCAGGTCCGGACATGGGGATGAGCAGTTCTTC. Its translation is CASRSGHGDEQFF.

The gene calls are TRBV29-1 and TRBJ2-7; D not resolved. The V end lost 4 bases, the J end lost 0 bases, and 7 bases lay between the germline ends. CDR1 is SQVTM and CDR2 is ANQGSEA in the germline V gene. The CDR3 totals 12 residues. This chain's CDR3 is CSVVADSYEQYF. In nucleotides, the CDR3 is TGCAGCGTTGTTGCAGACTCCTACGAGCAGTACTTC.

The CDR3 region has the DNA TGTGCCAGCAGTTACCCGGGACAGTCCTACGAGCAGTACTTC. Translation: CASSYPGQSYEQYF. The genes are TRBV6-2 or TRBV6-3 and TRBJ2-7; 7 nucleotides agree with TRBD1. This CDR3 spans 14 amino acids. J lost 1 base, V lost 2 bases, and 2 bases had no gene match. Germline lookup yields CDR1 MNHEY and CDR2 SVGEGT.

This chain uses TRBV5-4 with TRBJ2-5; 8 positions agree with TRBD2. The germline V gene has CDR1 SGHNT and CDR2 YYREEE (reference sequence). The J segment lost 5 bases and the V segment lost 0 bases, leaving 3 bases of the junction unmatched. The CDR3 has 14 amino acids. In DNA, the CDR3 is TGTGCCAGCAGCTTGGTGGGACTAGTTGAGACCCAGTACTTC. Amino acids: CASSLVGLVETQYF.

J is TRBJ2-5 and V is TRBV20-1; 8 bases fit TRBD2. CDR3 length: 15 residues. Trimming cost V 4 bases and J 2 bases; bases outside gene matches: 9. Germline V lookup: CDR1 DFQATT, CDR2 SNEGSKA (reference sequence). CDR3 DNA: TGCAGTGCTACCGGCGGCGGGGGGATACAAGAGACCCAGTACTTC. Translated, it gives CSATGGGGIQETQYF.

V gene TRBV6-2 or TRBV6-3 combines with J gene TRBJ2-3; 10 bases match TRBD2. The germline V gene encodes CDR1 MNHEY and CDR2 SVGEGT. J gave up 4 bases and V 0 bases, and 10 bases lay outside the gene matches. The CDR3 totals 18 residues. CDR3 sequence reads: CASSYSRASGGLADTQYF. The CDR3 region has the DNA TGTGCCAGCAGTTACTCACGGGCTAGCGGGGGTCTTGCAGATACGCAGTATTTT.

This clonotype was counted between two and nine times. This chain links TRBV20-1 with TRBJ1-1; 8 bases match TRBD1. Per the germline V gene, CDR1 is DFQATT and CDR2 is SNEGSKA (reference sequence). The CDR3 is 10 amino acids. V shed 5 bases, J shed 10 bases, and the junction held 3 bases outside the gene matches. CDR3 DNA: TGCAGTGCTGGACAGGGTAGAGCTTTCTTT. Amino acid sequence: CSAGQGRAFF.

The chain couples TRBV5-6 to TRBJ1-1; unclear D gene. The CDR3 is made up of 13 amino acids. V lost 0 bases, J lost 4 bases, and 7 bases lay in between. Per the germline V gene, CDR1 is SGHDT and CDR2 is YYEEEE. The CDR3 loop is CASSLAGLTEAFF. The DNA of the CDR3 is TGTGCCAGCAGCTTGGCTGGTCTCACTGAAGCTTTCTTT. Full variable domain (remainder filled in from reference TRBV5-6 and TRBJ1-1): DAGVTQSPTHLIKTRGQQVTLRCSPKSGHDTVSWYQQALGQGPQFIFQYYEEEERQRGNFPDRFSGHQFPNYSSELNVNALLLGDSALYLCASSLAGLTEAFFGQGTRLTVV.

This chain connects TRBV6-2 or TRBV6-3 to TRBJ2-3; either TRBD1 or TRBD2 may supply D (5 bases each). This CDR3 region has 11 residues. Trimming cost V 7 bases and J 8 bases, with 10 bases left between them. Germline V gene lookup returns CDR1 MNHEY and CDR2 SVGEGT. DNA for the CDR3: TGTGCCAGCACCCATGGGGGTACGCAGTATTTT. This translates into CASTHGGTQYF.

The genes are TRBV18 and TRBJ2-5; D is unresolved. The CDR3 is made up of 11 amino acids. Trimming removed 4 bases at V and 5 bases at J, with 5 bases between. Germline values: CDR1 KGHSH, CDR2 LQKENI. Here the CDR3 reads CASSREETQYF. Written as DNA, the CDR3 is TGTGCCAGCTCACGAGAGGAGACCCAGTACTTC.

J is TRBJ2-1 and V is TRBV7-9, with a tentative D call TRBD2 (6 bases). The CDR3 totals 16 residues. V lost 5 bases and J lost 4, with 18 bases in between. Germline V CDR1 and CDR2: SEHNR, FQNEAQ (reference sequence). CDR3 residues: CASSPLGGSAYNEQFF. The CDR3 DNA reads TGTGCCAGCAGCCCACTCGGAGGGTCGGCGTACAATGAGCAGTTCTTC.

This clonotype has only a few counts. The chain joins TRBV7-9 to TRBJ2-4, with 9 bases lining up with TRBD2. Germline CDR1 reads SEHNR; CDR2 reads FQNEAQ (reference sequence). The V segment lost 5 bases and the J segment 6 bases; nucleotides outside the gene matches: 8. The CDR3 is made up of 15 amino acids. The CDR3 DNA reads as TGTGCCAGCAGCCCCCATTTGCGGGAGGGAAACATTCAGTACTTC. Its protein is CASSPHLREGNIQYF.

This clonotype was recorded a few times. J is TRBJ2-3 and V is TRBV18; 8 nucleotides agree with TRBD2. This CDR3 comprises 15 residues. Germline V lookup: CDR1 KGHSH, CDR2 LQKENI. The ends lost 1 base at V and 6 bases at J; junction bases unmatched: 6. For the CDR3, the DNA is TGTGCCAGCTCACCACTTCTAGCGGGTACGGATACGCAGTATTTT. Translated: CASSPLLAGTDTQYF.